A single T cell receptor beta chain is shown here with its context. What it recognizes is unknown. This entry belongs to a study of T cell responses to AZD1222 COVID-19 vaccine. The length of the CDR3 is 12 residues. Germline V CDR1 and CDR2: GTSNPN, SVGIG (reference sequence). V shed 0 bases and J shed 5 bases, with 7 bases lying between them. Second doses at about 4 or about 12 weeks were pooled. Sequenced by immunoSEQ multiplex PCR; TCRdb stores in-frame clones only, minus some. The sample shows some 150,000 clones, roughly 90% of them seen only once. Regarding the study as a whole: Per reports, nearly half of all spike-specific TCRs target regions that are unmutated in variants. Sampling captured repertoires only after the peak T cell response.

The sequence was collected from an adult who received the AZD1222 COVID-19 vaccine. The sequenced sample was peripheral blood, obtained 28 days after the second AZD1222 dose. V usage is TRBV30 and J usage is TRBJ1-2; D call uncertain. Here the CDR3 DNA reads TGTGCCTGGAGTGTACCGCCTTATGGCTACACCTTC. Amino acid sequence: CAWSVPPYGYTF.